These 7 T cell receptor beta chains were sequenced from one sample in a study of breast tumors, draining lymph nodes, adjacent tissues. One entry per CDR3 protein results from TCRdb running MiXCR on the multiplex PCR reads. Among over 250,000 distinct CDR3 sequences listed, 30% were seen once. The lymph nodes were axillary draining lymph nodes from breast cancer patients. Sequencing was performed on axillary lymph node tissue. The receptors here all came from a female donor with breast cancer. Some clones in this sample may be carry-over from other donors' samples.

This clonotype was recorded a few times. This chain links TRBV6-2 or TRBV6-3 with TRBJ2-3, with a possible D match to TRBD2 (5 bases). V gave up 5 bases and J gave up 2 bases, with 14 bases separating them. CDR1 MNHEY and CDR2 SVGEGT come from the germline V gene. The CDR3 length is 15 residues. In nucleotides, the CDR3 is TGTGCCAGCAGTCTGCGGCGGCTAGCCACAGATACGCAGTATTTT. Amino acid sequence: CASSLRRLATDTQYF.

This clonotype was observed many times. This chain links TRBV20-1 with TRBJ2-2; TRBD1 matches 9 bases. CDR1 is DFQATT, CDR2 SNEGSKA, per germline (reference sequence). The trim removed 3 bases at V and 0 bases at J, leaving 8 bases unmatched. The CDR3 length is 17 residues. The CDR3 loop reads CSARGGTGGANTGELFF. CDR3 sequence (DNA): TGCAGTGCTAGGGGCGGCACAGGGGGCGCGAACACCGGGGAGCTGTTTTTT.

This clonotype has at least ten counts. V is TRBV4-2 and J is TRBJ2-2; no definite D call. This CDR3 is built from 14 residues. Per the germline V gene, CDR1 is LGHNA and CDR2 is YNFKEQ. V dropped 4 bases and J dropped 3 bases, with 9 bases sitting between them. CDR3 sequence: CASSPPVDTGELFF. CDR3 sequence (DNA): TGTGCCAGCAGCCCTCCCGTCGACACCGGGGAGCTGTTTTTT.

This clonotype was detected ten times or more. V is TRBV5-1 and J is TRBJ1-4, with 7 bases that match TRBD1. Trimming removed 0 bases from V and 4 bases from J; junction bases left unmatched: 3. This CDR3 is built from 15 residues. The germline V gene encodes CDR1 SGHRS and CDR2 YFSETQ. The CDR3 loop reads CASSLGGGNNEKLFF. CDR3 nucleotide sequence: TGCGCCAGCAGCTTGGGAGGGGGCAATAATGAAAAACTGTTTTTT.

This clonotype was counted a single time. A read error is possible here, since a much larger clone lies one base away. The chain couples TRBV5-1 to TRBJ2-5; D is ambiguous. CDR1 and CDR2 (germline): SGHRS, YFSETQ. CDR3 size: 14 residues. CDR3 amino acids: CASSFPRPQDTQYF. CDR3 nucleotide sequence: TGCGCCAGCAGCTTCCCTCGGCCCCAAGACACCCAGTACTTC.

This clonotype was seen a few times. The gene calls are TRBV30 and TRBJ2-5; 11 nucleotides agree with TRBD1. This CDR3 is built from 16 residues. Trimming took 0 bases from V and 5 from J; bases not matched to a gene: 8. Germline V CDR1 and CDR2: GTSNPN, SVGIG (reference sequence). The CDR3 nucleotides are TGTGCCTGGAGTGTATGGGGACAGGGGGACAGGGAGACCCAGTACTTC. This sequence encodes CAWSVWGQGDRETQYF.

Notes on this clonotype: This may stem from a read error, because a much larger clone lies one nucleotide away. This chain joins TRBV5-4 and TRBJ2-5, with D possibly TRBD2 on 5 matching bases. V lost 0 bases and J lost 1, with 10 bases in between. CDR3 size: 15 residues. CDR1 and CDR2 (germline): SGHNT, YYREEE (reference sequence). CDR3: CASSLEAALQETQYF. In nucleotides, the CDR3 is TGTGCCAGCAGCTTGGAAGCGGCGCTCCAAGAGACCCAGTACTTC.